This T cell receptor (beta chain) was recovered during a study of cytomegalovirus exposure and HLA in healthy donors. PCR employed 60 Vbeta and 13 Jbeta primers. Method: immunoSEQ multiplex PCR; TCRdb's copy keeps in-frame clones and lacks some. Among more than 110,000 clones, 80% were seen once, and the ten largest hold 4.5% to 6.5%. Germline lookup yields CDR1 SEHNR and CDR2 FQNEAQ (reference sequence). After removal of 5 bases from V and 0 bases from J, the junction contained 8 bases not matched to a gene. This CDR3 has 16 residues. This receptor was taken from a male donor in good health and CMV-seronegative. The chain links TRBV7-9 to TRBJ1-2, with 8 bases aligning to TRBD1. Material for sequencing was PBMCs. In nucleotides, the CDR3 is TGTGCCAGCAGCGAGGCCGGACAGGGCCCTAACTATGGCTACACCTTC. Amino acid sequence: CASSEAGQGPNYGYTF. The entire variable domain, with the rest obtained from reference TRBV7-9 and TRBJ1-2, is as follows: DTGVSQNPRHKITKRGQNVTFRCDPISEHNRLYWYRQTLGQGPEFLTYFQNEAQLEKSRLLSDRFSAERPKGSFSTLEIQRTEQGDSAMYLCASSEAGQGPNYGYTFGSGTRLTVV.